These T cell receptor beta chains were read from a single sample in a study of control samples from healthy donors and cancer patients. Data came from immunoSEQ multiplex PCR; TCRdb stores just in-frame clones and leaves some out. Of about 34,000 clones listed, 86% are singletons. Sequencing was carried out using PBMCs. The receptors here all came from a woman in her thirties or forties with lung cancer. Each CDR3 is given with its conserved first and last residue. D genes are given only for firm matches.

d_call,v_call,j_call,cdr3_nt,cdr3_aa
-,TRBV5-1,TRBJ2-5,TGCGCCAGCAGCTTGTTGGGGCTAGAGTCAGAGACCCAGTACTTC,CASSLLGLESETQYF
-,TRBV5-1,TRBJ1-5,TGCGCCAGCAGCTTGGAAGGGGGAAGCAATCAGCCCCAGCATTTT,CASSLEGGSNQPQHF
TRBD1,TRBV5-1,TRBJ1-2,TGCGCCAGCAGCTGGGACAGGGTTGATGGCTACACCTTC,CASSWDRVDGYTF
-,TRBV28,TRBJ1-5,TGTGCCAGCAACCCCCAGGGTACAGTAATATTCCCCACGTGGGGCCAGCCCCAGCATTTT,CASNPQGTVIFPTWGQPQHF
-,TRBV19,TRBJ1-1,TGTGCCAGTAGTTCCTCTCTGACAGCCACTGGGGCTCTCAATGAAGCTTTCTTT,CASSSSLTATGALNEAFF
TRBD1,TRBV11-2,TRBJ2-2,TGTGCCAGCAGCGTAACGACAGGGGGCAGTGGCGGGGAGCTGTTTTTT,CASSVTTGGSGGELFF
TRBD1,TRBV18,TRBJ1-1,TGTGCCAGCTCACCTAGGGGGACAGGGGGCTCGGACACTGAAGCTTTCTTT,CASSPRGTGGSDTEAFF
-,TRBV7-9,TRBJ2-1,TGTGCCAGCAGCTTAGGCGGAGGTCCGGTTAATGAGCAGTTCTTC,CASSLGGGPVNEQFF
TRBD2,TRBV25-1,TRBJ2-4,TGTGCCAGCGAGGGGCGGGGGTTAGCCAAAAACATTCAGTACTTC,CASEGRGLAKNIQYF
TRBD1,TRBV3-1/TRBV3-2,TRBJ1-4,TGTGCCAGCAGCCAAGCCCGGACAGGTGAGAATGAAAAACTGTTTTTT,CASSQARTGENEKLFF
TRBD1,TRBV7-7,TRBJ2-1,TGTGCCAGCTCACAGGGGCCCGGCTCCTACAATGAGCAGTTCTTC,CASSQGPGSYNEQFF